This TCR beta chain stems from a study of blood T cell repertoires in COVID-19. Germline values: CDR1 LGHNA, CDR2 YSLEER. The CDR3 is made up of 17 amino acids. V dropped 0 bases and J dropped 0; count of bases not matched to a gene: 5. Here immunoSEQ multiplex PCR was the method, and the copy in TCRdb shows in-frame clones only, minus some. The data hold 240,000 or so clones, with roughly 86% observed a single time. Specimen: peripheral blood. The TCR comes from a man older than 75 with acute or convalescent COVID-19. V gene TRBV4-3 combines with J gene TRBJ1-2; 9 bases fit TRBD1. The CDR3: CASSQDPRTGANYGYTF. CDR3 nucleotides: TGCGCCAGCAGCCAAGACCCCAGGACAGGGGCTAACTATGGCTACACCTTC.